Listed here are 11 T cell receptor beta chains from one sample, sequenced in a study of T cell changes during pregnancy in multiple sclerosis. TCRdb's copy holds only in-frame clones and misses some; the assay was immunoSEQ multiplex PCR. The sample has 65,000 to 90,000 clones, about 90% seen once; the top ten hold 3.5%. The material was PBMCs, obtained in the first trimester of pregnancy. These TCRs come from a female donor in good health, serving as a control in a pregnancy study. Some clones in this sample may be carry-over from other donors' samples.

The genes are TRBV6-5 and TRBJ1-1, with 10 nucleotides matching TRBD1. Germline CDR1 is MNHEY and CDR2 is SVGAGI. The CDR3 has 15 residues. V gave up 5 bases and J gave up 1 base; unmatched junction bases: 4. The CDR3 DNA reads TGTGCCAGCAGTACTCGGGACAGGGGGAACACTGAAGCTTTCTTT. It specifies CASSTRDRGNTEAFF.

This chain joins TRBV28 and TRBJ1-1, with TRBD1 matching over 7 bases. CDR3 length equals 14 residues. Unmatched junction bases numbered 12, after V lost 6 bases and J lost 8 bases. Germline values: CDR1 MDHEN, CDR2 SYDVKM. CDR3 sequence reads: CASRKTGRGGEAFF. CDR3 DNA sequence: TGTGCCAGCAGAAAGACAGGGCGAGGTGGGGAAGCTTTCTTT.

This clone was observed many times. The chain combines TRBV15 with TRBJ2-6; D is unclear. Per germline, CDR1 LNHNV and CDR2 YYDKDF (reference sequence). The CDR3 covers 15 residues. The V and J ends lost 0 bases and 0 bases respectively, with 3 bases between them. The CDR3 sequence is CATSRDNSGANVLTF. The CDR3 nucleotides are TGTGCCACCAGCAGAGACAACTCTGGGGCCAACGTCCTGACTTTC.

J is TRBJ1-2 and V is TRBV4-1; possible D gene TRBD1, 6 bases. CDR3 length equals 13 residues. V lost 5 bases and J 6 bases, leaving 13 bases between the germline ends. The germline V gene has CDR1 MGHRA and CDR2 YSYEKL. The CDR3 DNA reads as TGCGCCAGCAGCTATCGGGGGGCGGATGGCTACACCTTC. Its translation: CASSYRGADGYTF.

The genes are TRBV29-1 and TRBJ1-1; tentative D call: TRBD1 (6 bases). V lost 7 bases and J lost 0, with 15 bases in between. CDR3 size: 14 residues. The germline CDR1 and CDR2 sequences are SQVTM and ANQGSEA. As DNA, the CDR3 is TGCAGCGGGGGGACGGGGGGCATGAACACTGAAGCTTTCTTT. Protein sequence: CSGGTGGMNTEAFF.

The J gene is TRBJ1-2, the V gene TRBV10-3, with 7 bases lining up with TRBD1. This CDR3 is 14 amino acids long. Unmatched junction bases numbered 12, after V lost 8 bases and J lost 6 bases. The germline gives CDR1 ENHRY, CDR2 SYGVKD. As DNA, the CDR3 is TGTGCCATCGGTTCGCAGGGGGGCTTCAATGGCTACACCTTC. It translates to CAIGSQGGFNGYTF.

DNA for the CDR3: TGTGCCAGCAGCAAATATCCTGAAGCTTTCTTT. This codes for CASSKYPEAFF. This chain connects TRBV21-1 to TRBJ1-1. TRBV21-1 has pseudogene status. The CDR3 is made up of 11 amino acids.

The chain has TRBV20-1 and TRBJ1-2; tentatively, D is TRBD1 (6 bases). With 4 bases removed from V and 12 bases from J, the gap between germline ends came to 12 bases. CDR1 is DFQATT, CDR2 SNEGSKA, per germline (reference sequence). CDR3 size: 10 residues. This CDR3 is CSAKDSTDTF. CDR3 nucleotide sequence: TGCAGTGCTAAGGACAGTACTGACACCTTC.

This sequence joins TRBV7-6 and TRBJ1-4; D is perhaps TRBD1 (6 bases). Trimming cost V 2 bases and J 7 bases, with 23 bases left between them. Germline CDR1 SGHVS, CDR2 FNYEAQ. The CDR3 loop spans 18 amino acids. CDR3 sequence: CASSLFRGLGRGSEKLFF. The CDR3 coding sequence is TGTGCCAGCAGCTTATTTCGGGGTCTGGGCAGGGGAAGTGAAAAACTGTTTTTT.

The chain uses TRBV6-4 and TRBJ1-5, with 8 bases lining up with TRBD1. The CDR3 length is 15 residues. CDR1 is MRHNA and CDR2 is SNTAGT in the germline V gene. V lost 7 bases and J lost 4; bases outside the gene matches: 9. The CDR3 protein is CASKSGQEPNQPQHF. CDR3 bases: TGTGCCAGCAAATCGGGACAGGAGCCGAATCAGCCCCAGCATTTT.

The CDR3 region has the DNA TGCACCAGCAGCCAAGACGGGGGGGCCGCTGGCTACACCTTC. Its translation: CTSSQDGGAAGYTF. The rearrangement joins TRBV1 to TRBJ1-2. TRBV1 is assigned pseudogene status. CDR3 length equals 14 residues.